The clone carrying this T cell receptor beta chain was detected once. Its antigen remains unidentified. Normal lung was taken at the farthest possible site, at least 3 cm from tumour. The CDR3 has 10 amino acids. V was cut by 5 bases and J by 3 bases, with 5 bases left in between. The V gene's germline CDR1 is GTSNPN and CDR2 SVGIG (reference sequence). Repertoires were generated with immunoSEQ multiplex PCR, while TCRdb's copy carries only in-frame clones and drops some. Among 7,500 to 9,000 clones listed, about 72% were seen once. The sample originates from a study of immune cell composition in non-small cell lung cancer. Study conclusions and caveats: Dominant in vivo tumour-associated clones were not shown to share tumour-reactive sequences.

The sequenced sample consisted of non-adjacent lung tissue. This sequence originates from a human donor with non-small cell lung cancer. The rearrangement uses TRBV30 and TRBJ2-7; D is ambiguous. In DNA, the CDR3 is TGTGCCTGGGGCGTCTACGAGCAGTACTTC. As protein: CAWGVYEQYF.